One and the same sample provided the 8 T cell receptor beta chains below, sequenced in a study of glioma-infiltrating T cells. The iRepertoire nested amplicon-rescue multiplex PCR amplified TCR alpha and beta CDR3s from RNA. TCRdb reprocessed the multiplex PCR reads via MiXCR and lists one record per CDR3 protein. The sample yields approximately 40,000 distinct CDR3 sequences, approximately 20% seen once. Sequenced input: glioma tissue, nonneoplastic brain tissue, or PBMCs (not recorded which). These TCRs come from a human donor with low-grade glioma or glioblastoma, undergoing nonglioma brain surgery, or in good health (not recorded which).

This clonotype was observed many times. This sequence joins TRBV13 and TRBJ2-5, with D uncertain. The germline V gene has CDR1 PRHDT and CDR2 FYEKMQ (reference sequence). There are 15 residues in the CDR3. Deletions cut 0 bases from V and 7 bases from J, with 15 bases between. In nucleotides, the CDR3 is TGTGCCAGCAGCTTAGGAGGTCGCCTCCCGGGGACCCAGTACTTC. It is translated as CASSLGGRLPGTQYF.

This clonotype was counted ten times or more. This sequence joins TRBV2 and TRBJ2-3; D uncertain. Deletions cut 5 bases from V and 4 bases from J, with 16 bases between. The CDR3 totals 15 residues. CDR1 and CDR2 from the germline V gene are SNHLY and FYNNEI. In DNA form, the CDR3 reads TGTGCCAGCAGTCCGGACCGTGCCATCTCAGATACGCAGTATTTT. This encodes CASSPDRAISDTQYF.

This clonotype came up many times. J is TRBJ2-7 and V is TRBV20-1; 7 nucleotides line up with TRBD2. With V trimmed by 3 bases and J by 2 bases, 7 bases remained unmatched. This CDR3 is built from 14 residues. Germline CDR1 reads DFQATT; CDR2 reads SNEGSKA (reference sequence). CDR3 sequence reads: CSASRASGPYEQYF. CDR3 nucleotides: TGCAGTGCTAGTAGGGCTAGCGGACCCTACGAGCAGTACTTC.

This clonotype was recorded many times. The chain combines TRBV6-2 or TRBV6-3 with TRBJ2-1; weak D call: TRBD1 (6 bases). The CDR3 covers 15 residues. The V and J ends lost 3 bases and 4 bases respectively, with 13 bases between them. Germline values: CDR1 MNHEY, CDR2 SVGEGT. CDR3 in amino acids: CASSYRGLVYNEQFF. CDR3 DNA: TGTGCCAGCAGTTATAGGGGGTTGGTGTACAATGAGCAGTTCTTC.

By share of the sample, this clonotype is medium-sized. The chain links TRBV27 to TRBJ1-5; TRBD1 aligns across 11 bases. The CDR3 consists of 16 residues. With 6 bases clipped from V and 3 bases from J, the junction kept 7 bases outside the gene matches. Germline loops: CDR1 MNHEY, CDR2 SMNVEV (reference sequence). The DNA for the CDR3 is TGTGCCAGCAGGGCCGGGACAGGGGGTTACAATCAGCCCCAGCATTTT. Its protein is CASRAGTGGYNQPQHF.

This clonotype was detected ten times or more. The DNA for the CDR3 is TGCAGTGCTAGGATCCCCCCGGCTAGGGATCCGTACGAGCAGTACTTC. This sequence encodes CSARIPPARDPYEQYF. The V and J genes are TRBV20-1 and TRBJ2-7; D gene unclear. CDR1 is DFQATT and CDR2 is SNEGSKA in the germline V gene (reference sequence). Trimming pared 3 bases from V and 4 bases from J, leaving 22 bases between. The CDR3 has 16 residues.

This clonotype is judged medium-sized. The V call is TRBV20-1, the J call TRBJ2-7, with TRBD2 identical over 7 bases. The CDR3 length is 13 residues. V trimming: 5 bases; J trimming: 1 base; junction bases outside the gene matches: 5. Germline-derived CDR1 and CDR2 are DFQATT and SNEGSKA (reference sequence). This chain's CDR3 is CSAERGVSYEQYF. CDR3 coding DNA: TGCAGTGCTGAACGGGGGGTATCCTACGAGCAGTACTTC.

This clonotype was found many times. The gene calls are TRBV3-1 and TRBJ1-1; 7 bases agree with TRBD1. Germline V lookup: CDR1 LGHDT, CDR2 YNNKEL (reference sequence). V shed 3 bases and J 5 bases; nucleotides not matched to a gene: 3. This CDR3 is built from 13 residues. Here the CDR3 DNA reads TGTGCCAGCAGCCACTACAGGGGAACTGAAGCTTTCTTT. Its translation: CASSHYRGTEAFF.